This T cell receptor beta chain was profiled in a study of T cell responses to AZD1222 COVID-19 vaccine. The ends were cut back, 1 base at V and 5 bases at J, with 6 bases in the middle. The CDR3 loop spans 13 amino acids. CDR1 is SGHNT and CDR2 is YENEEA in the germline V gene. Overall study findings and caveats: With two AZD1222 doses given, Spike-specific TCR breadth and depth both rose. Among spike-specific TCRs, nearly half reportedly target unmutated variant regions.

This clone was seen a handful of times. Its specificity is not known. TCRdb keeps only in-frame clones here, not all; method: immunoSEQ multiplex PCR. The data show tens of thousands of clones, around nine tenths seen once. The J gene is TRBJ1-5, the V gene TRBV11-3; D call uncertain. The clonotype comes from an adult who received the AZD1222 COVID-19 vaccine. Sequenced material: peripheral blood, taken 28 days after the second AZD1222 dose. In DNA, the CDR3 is TGTGCCAGCAGCTTAGGTGGAGATCAGCCCCAGCATTTT. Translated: CASSLGGDQPQHF.